The sequence of this TCR beta chain was determined in a study of blood T cell repertoires in COVID-19. Overall study context: The cDNA or gDNA used as material had been derived from T cells, B-cell-depleted T cells, or PBMCs.

Method: immunoSEQ multiplex PCR; TCRdb's copy keeps in-frame clones and lacks some. The data show 100,000 to 150,000 clones, with over 80% seen just once and approximately 12% held by the top ten. V was cut by 6 bases and J by 6 bases, with 17 bases left in between. The CDR3 length is 14 residues. The V gene's germline CDR1 is MNHEY and CDR2 SMNVEV (reference sequence). The receptor was derived from a man in his sixties with acute or convalescent COVID-19. This chain joins TRBV27 and TRBJ2-5; perhaps TRBD2 as D (7 bases). The sample taken for sequencing was peripheral blood. The chain's CDR3 is CASRPLGGAKTQYF. The CDR3, as DNA: TGTGCCAGCAGACCCCTGGGGGGGGCAAAGACCCAGTACTTC.